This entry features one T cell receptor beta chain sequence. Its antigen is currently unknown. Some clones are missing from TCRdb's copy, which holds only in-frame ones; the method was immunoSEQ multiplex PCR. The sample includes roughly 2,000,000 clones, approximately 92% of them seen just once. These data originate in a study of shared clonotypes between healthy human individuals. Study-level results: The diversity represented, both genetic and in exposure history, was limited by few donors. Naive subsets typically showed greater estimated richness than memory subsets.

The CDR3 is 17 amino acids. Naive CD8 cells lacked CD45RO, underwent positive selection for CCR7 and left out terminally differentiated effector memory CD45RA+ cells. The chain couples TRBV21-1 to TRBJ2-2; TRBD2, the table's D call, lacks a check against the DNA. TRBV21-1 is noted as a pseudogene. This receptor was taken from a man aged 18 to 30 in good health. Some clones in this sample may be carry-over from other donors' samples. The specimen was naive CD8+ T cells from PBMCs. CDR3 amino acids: CASGKGSSGRETGELFF. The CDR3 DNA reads TGTGCCAGCGGAAAGGGGTCTAGCGGGAGGGAAACCGGGGAGCTGTTTTTT.